Presented here are 16 T cell receptor beta chains from one specimen sequenced in a study listed by TCRdb under 2016. Library preparation was by RT-PCR. Data came from an Illumina MiSeq. The raw public data were reprocessed by TCRdb itself: fastp quality trimming at Q25, MiXCR clonotype calling, in-frame beta chains only. Rows are combined by CDR3 protein, so each entry shows the most common genes and DNA. Within this sample are about 680,000 distinct CDR3 sequences, with 13% to 15% of them counted one time only. The ten largest clones capture just over 3.5% of the sample. Sequencing was carried out using memory CD4+ T cells from blood. Every receptor here comes from a female donor in good health, serving as a healthy control.

This clonotype showed up many times. The chain has TRBV20-1 and TRBJ2-2; D unclear. V was trimmed by 3 bases and J by 4 bases, leaving 15 bases between them. CDR1 is DFQATT, CDR2 SNEGSKA, per germline (reference sequence). The CDR3 is 15 amino acids. The CDR3 nucleotides are TGCAGTGCTAGTTCTGGTCTCCGTGGCACCGGGGAGCTGTTTTTT. Its protein is CSASSGLRGTGELFF.

J is TRBJ2-1 and V is TRBV10-3, with 16 bases matching TRBD2. After removal of 4 bases from V and 6 bases from J, the junction contained 6 bases not matched to a gene. Per germline, CDR1 ENHRY and CDR2 SYGVKD. The CDR3 length is 17 residues. The CDR3 sequence is CAISGSGLAGGVNEQFF. The CDR3, as DNA: TGTGCCATCAGTGGATCGGGACTAGCGGGAGGGGTCAATGAGCAGTTCTTC.

This clonotype was counted many times. The chain is built from TRBV20-1 and TRBJ2-5; a possible D gene is TRBD1 (6 bases). There are 13 residues in the CDR3. V lost 5 bases and J 5 bases, leaving 15 bases between the germline ends. The V gene's germline CDR1 is DFQATT and CDR2 SNEGSKA (reference sequence). The CDR3: CSAPQGKEETQYF. CDR3 DNA: TGCAGTGCTCCCCAGGGGAAGGAGGAGACCCAGTACTTC.

V usage is TRBV20-1 and J usage is TRBJ1-4; D possibly corresponds to TRBD1 (5 bases). Germline CDR1 is DFQATT and CDR2 is SNEGSKA (reference sequence). CDR3 length: 12 residues. The V gene lost 5 bases and the J gene lost 15 bases, with 19 bases spanning the gap. CDR3 DNA: TGCAGTGCTGAGAACCCTGACAGCAGGGTGTTTTTT. This sequence encodes CSAENPDSRVFF.

This clonotype was seen a handful of times. The rearrangement joins TRBV28 to TRBJ2-1; D is ambiguous. Germline V gene lookup returns CDR1 MDHEN and CDR2 SYDVKM. The CDR3 runs to 13 residues. Between the trimmed V and J ends, which lost 6 bases and 8 bases, there was a span of 14 bases. In DNA, the CDR3 is TGTGCCAGCAGGGTTAGTGGGAACGATGAGCAGTTCTTC. It encodes CASRVSGNDEQFF.

This clonotype was picked up a small number of times. V is TRBV6-1 and J is TRBJ1-1; D perhaps matches TRBD1 (6 bases). Trimming stripped 8 bases from V and 8 bases from J, with 12 bases between. CDR3 length equals 11 residues. CDR1 and CDR2 (germline): MNHNS, SASEGT. CDR3 sequence (DNA): TGTGCCAGCCTCCGAACAGGGGAAGCTTTCTTT. This gives the protein CASLRTGEAFF.

This clonotype was seen a handful of times. The genes are TRBV2 and TRBJ1-5; D may be TRBD1 (6 bases). V was trimmed by 6 bases and J by 6 bases, leaving 12 bases between them. The V gene's germline CDR1 is SNHLY and CDR2 FYNNEI. The CDR3 covers 13 residues. DNA for the CDR3: TGTGCCAGCAGCTGGGGGGCAGCTCAGCCCCAGCATTTT. This translates into CASSWGAAQPQHF.

The chain is built from TRBV2 and TRBJ2-7; D may be TRBD2 (6 bases). The V end lost 10 bases, the J end lost 0 bases, and 10 bases lay between the germline ends. The germline V gene encodes CDR1 SNHLY and CDR2 FYNNEI. The CDR3 spans 12 residues. CDR3: CAKEGDSYEQYF. CDR3 coding DNA: TGTGCCAAGGAGGGCGACTCCTACGAGCAGTACTTC.

The chain recombines TRBV5-5 with TRBJ1-2; 11 nucleotides agree with TRBD1. Trimming took 2 bases from V and 7 from J; bases not matched to a gene: 10. Germline V gives CDR1 SGHKS, CDR2 YYEKEE (reference sequence). This CDR3 spans 16 amino acids. This CDR3 is CASSLSSPGTGGGYTF. CDR3 in DNA: TGTGCCAGCAGCTTATCTTCCCCCGGGACAGGGGGTGGCTACACCTTC.

This clonotype has ten or more counts. The chain recombines TRBV5-5 with TRBJ2-3, with a possible D match to TRBD1 (6 bases). CDR1 and CDR2 from the germline V gene are SGHKS and YYEKEE (reference sequence). Trimming left V 1 base short and J 6 bases short, with 18 bases between. There are 16 residues in the CDR3. The chain's CDR3 is CASSLRSGTTGDTQYF. The CDR3 nucleotides are TGTGCCAGCAGCTTGCGATCCGGGACAACGGGCGATACGCAGTATTTT.

This clonotype was seen ten or more times. The CDR3 DNA reads TGCGCCAGCAGCCGCGACAGGATCTCTGGGGCCAACGTCCTGACTTTC. Protein sequence: CASSRDRISGANVLTF. The V call is TRBV5-1, the J call TRBJ2-6; tentatively, D is TRBD1 (6 bases). The length of the CDR3 is 16 residues. The V gene's germline CDR1 is SGHRS and CDR2 YFSETQ. V lost 4 bases and J 0 bases, leaving 11 bases between the germline ends.

The chain employs TRBV20-1 and TRBJ1-2; 10 bases are a match to TRBD1. V shed 5 bases, J shed 6 bases, and the junction held 9 bases outside the gene matches. The CDR3 covers 14 residues. Germline V gene lookup returns CDR1 DFQATT and CDR2 SNEGSKA (reference sequence). The CDR3 here is CSAGPGQGKNGYTF. The CDR3 DNA follows: TGCAGTGCTGGGCCGGGACAGGGGAAGAATGGCTACACCTTC.

Here the CDR3 reads CASSVEGEGALDEQYF. DNA of the CDR3: TGTGCCAGCAGCGTAGAAGGGGAGGGGGCACTGGACGAGCAGTACTTC. This chain joins TRBV9 and TRBJ2-7; perhaps D is TRBD1 or TRBD2 (7 bases each). The CDR3 has 16 residues. Between the trimmed V and J ends, which lost 0 bases and 5 bases, there was a span of 18 bases. The germline V gene encodes CDR1 SGDLS and CDR2 YYNGEE.

This chain connects TRBV20-1 to TRBJ2-3; tentative D call: TRBD2 (7 bases). Germline V gene lookup returns CDR1 DFQATT and CDR2 SNEGSKA (reference sequence). The CDR3 covers 16 residues. V was trimmed by 2 bases and J by 2 bases, leaving 17 bases between them. CDR3 DNA: TGCAGTGCTAGAATCCTCAAGGGGGGGCTCACAGATACGCAGTATTTT. This encodes CSARILKGGLTDTQYF.

In its sample, this clonotype was seen a few times. The chain recombines TRBV19 with TRBJ1-5, with D unclear. The ends were cut back, 5 bases at V and 2 bases at J, with 13 bases in the middle. This CDR3 has 15 amino acids. In germline, CDR1 is LNHDA, CDR2 SQIVND (reference sequence). CDR3 coding DNA: TGTGCCAGTAGTGACGGGCGCTTTGGCAATCAGCCCCAGCATTTT. Translation: CASSDGRFGNQPQHF.

The rearrangement uses TRBV19 and TRBJ2-3; 7 bases fit TRBD1. CDR3 length equals 14 residues. J gave up 2 bases and V 5 bases, and 4 bases lay outside the gene matches. Germline CDR1 LNHDA, CDR2 SQIVND (reference sequence). CDR3 amino acids: CASSVGQPTDTQYF. The DNA for the CDR3 is TGTGCCAGTAGTGTGGGACAGCCCACAGATACGCAGTATTTT. The full variable domain, rest sourced from reference TRBV19 and TRBJ2-3, is DGGITQSPKYLFRKEGQNVTLSCEQNLNHDAMYWYRQDPGQGLRLIYYSQIVNDFQKGDIAEGYSVSREKKESFPLTVTSAQKNPTAFYLCASSVGQPTDTQYFGPGTRLTVL.